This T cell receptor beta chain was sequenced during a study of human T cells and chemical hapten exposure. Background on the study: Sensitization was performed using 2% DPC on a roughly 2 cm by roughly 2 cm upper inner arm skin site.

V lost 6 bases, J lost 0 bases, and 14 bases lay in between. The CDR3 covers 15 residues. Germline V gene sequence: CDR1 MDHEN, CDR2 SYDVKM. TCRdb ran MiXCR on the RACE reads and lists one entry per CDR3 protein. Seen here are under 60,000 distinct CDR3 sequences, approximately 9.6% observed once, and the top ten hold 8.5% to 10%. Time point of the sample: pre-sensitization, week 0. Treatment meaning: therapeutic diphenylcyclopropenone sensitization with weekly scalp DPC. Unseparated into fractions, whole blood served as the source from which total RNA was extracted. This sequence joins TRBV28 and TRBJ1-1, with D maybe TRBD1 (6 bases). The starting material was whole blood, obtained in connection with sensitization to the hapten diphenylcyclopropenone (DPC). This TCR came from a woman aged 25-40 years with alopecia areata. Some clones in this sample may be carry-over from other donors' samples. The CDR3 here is CASRAETGLNTEAFF. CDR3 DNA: TGTGCCAGCAGGGCGGAGACAGGCCTGAACACTGAAGCTTTCTTT.